Listed below are T cell receptor beta chains from one sample, sequenced in a study of blood T cell repertoires in COVID-19. Data came from immunoSEQ multiplex PCR; TCRdb stores just in-frame clones and leaves some out. The repertoire includes 120,000 or so clones, approximately 90% of them detected once, and 6% to 8.5% sits in the top ten. The sample taken for sequencing was peripheral blood. Every receptor here comes from a man in his forties or fifties with acute or convalescent COVID-19. Both conserved end residues are part of each CDR3. The D gene is left open where the match is weak. The size field is filled for only some rows; it gives once, few, many or a size class.

j_call: TRBJ1-6; v_call: TRBV6-5; clone_size: -; d_call: -; cdr3_nt: TGTGCCAGCTCACTGAGGACAGATTCACCCCTCCACTTT; cdr3_aa: CASSLRTDSPLHF
j_call: TRBJ2-1; v_call: TRBV7-9; clone_size: few; d_call: TRBD2; cdr3_nt: TGTGCCAGCAGCTTCCGTGGGACTAGCGTTAGGAATGAGCAGTTCTTC; cdr3_aa: CASSFRGTSVRNEQFF
j_call: TRBJ1-2; v_call: TRBV3-1/TRBV3-2; clone_size: once; d_call: -; cdr3_nt: TGTGCCAGCAGCCAAGTTCGAGACTATGGCTACACCTTC; cdr3_aa: CASSQVRDYGYTF
j_call: TRBJ2-7; v_call: TRBV18; clone_size: -; d_call: -; cdr3_nt: TGTGCCAGCTCACCATCGATGGGGGCCCACGAGCAGTACTTC; cdr3_aa: CASSPSMGAHEQYF
j_call: TRBJ1-2; v_call: TRBV6-5; clone_size: -; d_call: -; cdr3_nt: TGTGCCAGCAGTCCTCTACGGGGGAATGGCTACACCTTC; cdr3_aa: CASSPLRGNGYTF
j_call: TRBJ2-7; v_call: TRBV7-9; clone_size: -; d_call: -; cdr3_nt: TGTGCCAGCAGCTCCCAGGCGTCCTACGAGCAGTACTTC; cdr3_aa: CASSSQASYEQYF
j_call: TRBJ2-4; v_call: TRBV7-2; clone_size: once; d_call: TRBD2; cdr3_nt: TGTGCCAGCAGTTCTACGTGGCTAGCGGGAGGAGACATTCAGTACTTC; cdr3_aa: CASSSTWLAGGDIQYF
j_call: TRBJ1-2; v_call: TRBV6-6; clone_size: -; d_call: -; cdr3_nt: TGTGCCAGCAGTCGAGACAGGACTAACTATGGCTACACCTTC; cdr3_aa: CASSRDRTNYGYTF
j_call: TRBJ2-5; v_call: TRBV5-1; clone_size: -; d_call: TRBD1; cdr3_nt: TGCGCCAGCAGCTTGGGGGACAGGGCAGAGACCCAGTACTTC; cdr3_aa: CASSLGDRAETQYF
j_call: TRBJ2-6; v_call: TRBV5-1; clone_size: -; d_call: TRBD1; cdr3_nt: TGCGCCAGCGGAGCAGGGGGCATGGCTGGGGCCAACGTCCTGACTTTC; cdr3_aa: CASGAGGMAGANVLTF
j_call: TRBJ1-3; v_call: TRBV9; clone_size: -; d_call: -; cdr3_nt: TGTGCCAGCAGCTCGATTGGAGGGCTAGGAGGAAACACCATATATTTT; cdr3_aa: CASSSIGGLGGNTIYF
j_call: TRBJ1-5; v_call: TRBV21-1; clone_size: -; d_call: -; cdr3_nt: TGTGCCAGCAGCAAAGCGTTTTGCACAGGGGGCGCGGATCAGCCCCAGCATTTT; cdr3_aa: CASSKAFCTGGADQPQHF
j_call: TRBJ1-3; v_call: TRBV6-2/TRBV6-3; clone_size: -; d_call: -; cdr3_nt: TGTGCCAGCAGTTACTCGGGCCTTCAGAACACCATATATTTT; cdr3_aa: CASSYSGLQNTIYF
j_call: TRBJ2-7; v_call: TRBV21-1; clone_size: once; d_call: -; cdr3_nt: TGTGCCAGCAGCAAAAAACCCTCCGGGCGGGGAGCCTTCTACGAGCAGTACTTC; cdr3_aa: CASSKKPSGRGAFYEQYF
j_call: TRBJ2-2; v_call: TRBV5-1; clone_size: -; d_call: -; cdr3_nt: TGCGCCAGCAGCTCGGACTTCACCGGGGAGCTGTTTTTT; cdr3_aa: CASSSDFTGELFF
j_call: TRBJ2-1; v_call: TRBV6-1; clone_size: -; d_call: TRBD1; cdr3_nt: TGTGCCAGCAGTGCCGACAGGGGGTCATATTACAATGAGCAGTTCTTC; cdr3_aa: CASSADRGSYYNEQFF
j_call: TRBJ2-7; v_call: TRBV5-4; clone_size: -; d_call: TRBD1; cdr3_nt: TGTGCCAGCAGCACCAGGGGGAAGTACGAGCAGTACTTC; cdr3_aa: CASSTRGKYEQYF
j_call: TRBJ2-5; v_call: TRBV3-1/TRBV3-2; clone_size: -; d_call: TRBD2; cdr3_nt: TGTGCCAGCAGCCAGAGGACTAGCGGGGGGGAGACCCAGTACTTC; cdr3_aa: CASSQRTSGGETQYF
j_call: TRBJ2-1; v_call: TRBV7-2; clone_size: -; d_call: TRBD2; cdr3_nt: TGTGCCAGCAGCTTAGGGACTAGCGGGAGCTCCTACAATGAGCAGTTCTTC; cdr3_aa: CASSLGTSGSSYNEQFF
j_call: TRBJ2-7; v_call: TRBV6-5; clone_size: -; d_call: -; cdr3_nt: TGTGCCAGCAGTTACGAACCGGGAGAGGGCTACGAGCAGTACTTC; cdr3_aa: CASSYEPGEGYEQYF
j_call: TRBJ2-1; v_call: TRBV18; clone_size: -; d_call: TRBD2; cdr3_nt: TGTGCCAGCTCACCTCAATTGACTAGCGGCTCCTACAATGAGCAGTTCTTC; cdr3_aa: CASSPQLTSGSYNEQFF
j_call: TRBJ2-1; v_call: TRBV13; clone_size: -; d_call: -; cdr3_nt: TGTGCCAGCAGCTTAGGGACTCACGAGCAGTTCTTC; cdr3_aa: CASSLGTHEQFF
j_call: TRBJ2-1; v_call: TRBV19; clone_size: once; d_call: -; cdr3_nt: TGTGCCAGTAGGGGGGCCCCCTTTTCTAGCTCCTACAATGAGCAGTTCTTC; cdr3_aa: CASRGAPFSSSYNEQFF
j_call: TRBJ2-3; v_call: TRBV24-1; clone_size: -; d_call: TRBD1; cdr3_nt: TGTGCCACCAGTGATAGTGGGACAGGGACCACAGATACGCAGTATTTT; cdr3_aa: CATSDSGTGTTDTQYF
j_call: TRBJ2-1; v_call: TRBV5-1; clone_size: -; d_call: -; cdr3_nt: TGCGCCAGCAGCTTCAAAGGGCCCGGAGGGAATGAGCAGTTCTTC; cdr3_aa: CASSFKGPGGNEQFF
j_call: TRBJ2-2; v_call: TRBV19; clone_size: -; d_call: TRBD2; cdr3_nt: TGTGCCAGTAGTTCAGCGGGAGGTCCGAACACCGGGGAGCTGTTTTTT; cdr3_aa: CASSSAGGPNTGELFF
j_call: TRBJ2-5; v_call: TRBV18; clone_size: few; d_call: -; cdr3_nt: TGTGCCAGCTCACCCCGAGGAGAGACCCAGTACTTC; cdr3_aa: CASSPRGETQYF
j_call: TRBJ2-1; v_call: TRBV19; clone_size: -; d_call: -; cdr3_nt: TGTGCCAGTACCCATGCCAGTTACAATGAGCAGTTCTTC; cdr3_aa: CASTHASYNEQFF
j_call: TRBJ1-2; v_call: TRBV10-1; clone_size: -; d_call: -; cdr3_nt: TGCGCCAGCAGTGAACACTCGACAGGCAACTATGGCTACACCTTC; cdr3_aa: CASSEHSTGNYGYTF
j_call: TRBJ2-7; v_call: TRBV28; clone_size: -; d_call: TRBD1; cdr3_nt: TGTGCCAGCAGTACCAGACAGGGGACCTACGAGCAGTACTTC; cdr3_aa: CASSTRQGTYEQYF
j_call: TRBJ2-7; v_call: TRBV6-6; clone_size: -; d_call: TRBD2; cdr3_nt: TGTGCCAGCAGTCCATCGAGGTCTAGCGGGACGACCTACGAGCAGTACTTC; cdr3_aa: CASSPSRSSGTTYEQYF
j_call: TRBJ1-1; v_call: TRBV19; clone_size: -; d_call: TRBD1; cdr3_nt: TGTGCCAGTAGTACTCGGGACAGGAGCTCTGAAGCTTTCTTT; cdr3_aa: CASSTRDRSSEAFF
j_call: TRBJ2-5; v_call: TRBV15; clone_size: -; d_call: TRBD1; cdr3_nt: TGTGCCACCAGCAGAGATCAGGGCCCCGGGACAGTAAGCCGAGAGACCCAGTACTTC; cdr3_aa: CATSRDQGPGTVSRETQYF
j_call: TRBJ2-7; v_call: TRBV5-1; clone_size: -; d_call: -; cdr3_nt: TGCGCCAGCAGCCTTAGCTCCTACGAGCAGTACTTC; cdr3_aa: CASSLSSYEQYF
j_call: TRBJ2-3; v_call: TRBV5-1; clone_size: -; d_call: TRBD2; cdr3_nt: TGCGCCAGCAGCTTCAAGACTAGCGGGAGGGGGGTAGATACGCAGTATTTT; cdr3_aa: CASSFKTSGRGVDTQYF
j_call: TRBJ2-3; v_call: TRBV6-5; clone_size: -; d_call: TRBD2; cdr3_nt: TGTGCCAGCAGTTCCCTGGCGGGAGGGCCCGATACGCAGTATTTT; cdr3_aa: CASSSLAGGPDTQYF
j_call: TRBJ2-1; v_call: TRBV19; clone_size: once; d_call: -; cdr3_nt: TGTGCCAGTAGTGCAGGGGAATCCTACAATGAGCAGTTCTTC; cdr3_aa: CASSAGESYNEQFF
j_call: TRBJ2-1; v_call: TRBV5-1; clone_size: few; d_call: TRBD2; cdr3_nt: TGCGCCAGCAGCTTGGCCAGCGGGAGCGGCCTCTATGAGCAGTTCTTC; cdr3_aa: CASSLASGSGLYEQFF
j_call: TRBJ2-6; v_call: TRBV7-2; clone_size: -; d_call: -; cdr3_nt: TGTGCCAGCAGATTCAGGCACTCTGGGGCCAACGTCCTGACTTTC; cdr3_aa: CASRFRHSGANVLTF
j_call: TRBJ2-5; v_call: TRBV7-9; clone_size: -; d_call: -; cdr3_nt: TGTGCCAGCAGCCCCGGAGTCGGCAATTTCAAAGAGACCCAGTACTTC; cdr3_aa: CASSPGVGNFKETQYF
j_call: TRBJ2-1; v_call: TRBV7-9; clone_size: -; d_call: -; cdr3_nt: TGTGCCAGTTCCCGGGAAGTTAGCGGTGAGCAGTTCTTC; cdr3_aa: CASSREVSGEQFF
j_call: TRBJ2-7; v_call: TRBV30; clone_size: -; d_call: TRBD2; cdr3_nt: TGTGCCTGGAGTGCAGCGGGGGATTACTACGAGCAGTACTTC; cdr3_aa: CAWSAAGDYYEQYF
j_call: TRBJ1-6; v_call: TRBV5-1; clone_size: -; d_call: -; cdr3_nt: TGCGCCAGCAGCTCACAGGGTTCCTATAATTCACCCCTCCACTTT; cdr3_aa: CASSSQGSYNSPLHF
j_call: TRBJ2-5; v_call: TRBV2; clone_size: -; d_call: -; cdr3_nt: TGTGCCAGAGCCTTAGGGAAGGGGCAAGAGACCCAGTACTTC; cdr3_aa: CARALGKGQETQYF
j_call: TRBJ2-7; v_call: TRBV6-5; clone_size: -; d_call: TRBD2; cdr3_nt: TGTGCCAGCAGTTACCCGCTAGCGGGAGAACGGTACGAGCAGTACTTC; cdr3_aa: CASSYPLAGERYEQYF